This TCR beta chain was found in a study of shared clonotypes between healthy human individuals. As for this clone: Its antigen is unknown.

Positively selected for CCR7, the CD45RO-negative cells used as naive CD8 cells excluded terminally differentiated effector memory CD45RA+ cells. Study-level findings and limits: Inspection by rarefaction showed sorted-subset sequencing to be incomplete despite large depth.

The assay was run at deep level. For sorted subsets, about 0.2 ug DNA per replicate equaled approximately 30,000 T cell genomes. Methods used by the authors: ImmunoSEQ output lacked quality scores and full-length reads, limiting matched filtering. Data came from immunoSEQ multiplex PCR; TCRdb stores just in-frame clones and leaves some out. V, J and clone size are taken as reported in that table, and D and trimming were inferred from the DNA itself. The sample holds approximately 2,000,000 clones, about 93% seen once. Sequencing was performed on naive CD8+ T cells from PBMCs. This receptor was taken from a man aged 18 to 35 in good health. Some clones in this sample may be carry-over from other donors' samples.

In DNA form, the CDR3 reads TGTGCCAGCAGCGAGGGACTAGCGGGAGTGGAGGTCGAGCAGTACTTC. Residues: CASSEGLAGVEVEQYF. This sequence joins TRBV7-2 and TRBJ2-7, with TRBD2 matching over 14 bases. With 5 bases clipped from V and 6 bases from J, the junction kept 9 bases outside the gene matches. The CDR3 is 16 residues long. CDR1 is SGHTA and CDR2 is FQGNSA in the germline V gene.